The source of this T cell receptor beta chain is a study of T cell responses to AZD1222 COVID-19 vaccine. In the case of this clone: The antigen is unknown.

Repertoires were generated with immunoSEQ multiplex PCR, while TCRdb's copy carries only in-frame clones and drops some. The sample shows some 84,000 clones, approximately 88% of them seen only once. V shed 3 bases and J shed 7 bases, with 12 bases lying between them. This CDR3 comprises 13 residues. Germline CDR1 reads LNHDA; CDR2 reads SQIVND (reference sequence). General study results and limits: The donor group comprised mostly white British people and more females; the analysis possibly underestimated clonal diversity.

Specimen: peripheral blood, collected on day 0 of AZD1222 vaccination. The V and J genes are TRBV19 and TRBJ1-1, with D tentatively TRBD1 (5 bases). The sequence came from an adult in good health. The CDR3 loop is CASSIPGAREAFF. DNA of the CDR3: TGTGCCAGTAGTATCCCCGGGGCCCGTGAAGCTTTCTTT.